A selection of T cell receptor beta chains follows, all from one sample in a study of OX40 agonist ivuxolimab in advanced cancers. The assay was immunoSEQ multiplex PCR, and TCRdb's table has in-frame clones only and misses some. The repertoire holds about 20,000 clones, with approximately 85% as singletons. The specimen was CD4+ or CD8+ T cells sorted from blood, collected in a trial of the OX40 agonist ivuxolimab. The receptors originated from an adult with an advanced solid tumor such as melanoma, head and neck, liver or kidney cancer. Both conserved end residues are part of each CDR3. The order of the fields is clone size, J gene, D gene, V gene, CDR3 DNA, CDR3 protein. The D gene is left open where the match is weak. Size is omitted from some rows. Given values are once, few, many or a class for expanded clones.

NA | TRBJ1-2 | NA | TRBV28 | TGTGCCAGCAGCCATCAGTGGGGCTACACCTTC | CASSHQWGYTF
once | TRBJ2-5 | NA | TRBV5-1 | TGCGCCAGCAGCTCCCGGGACCCCAGAGAGACCCAGTACTTC | CASSSRDPRETQYF
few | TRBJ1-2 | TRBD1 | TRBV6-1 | TGTGCCAGCAGTCAGCCGGGACAGAACTATGGCTACACCTTC | CASSQPGQNYGYTF
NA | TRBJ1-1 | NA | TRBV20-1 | TGCAGTGCTAGACTACAGGGAGTAGCTTTCTTT | CSARLQGVAFF
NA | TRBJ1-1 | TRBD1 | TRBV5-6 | TGTGCCAGCAGCTTGGCAGGGACAGGGCGATTTGGGAACACTGAAGCTTTCTTT | CASSLAGTGRFGNTEAFF
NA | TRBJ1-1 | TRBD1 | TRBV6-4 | TGTGCCAGCAGCAGGGGGCCGGACACTGAAGCTTTCTTT | CASSRGPDTEAFF
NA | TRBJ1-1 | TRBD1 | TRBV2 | TGTGCCAGGCAGGGGGACGACGGCACTGAAGCTTTCTTT | CARQGDDGTEAFF
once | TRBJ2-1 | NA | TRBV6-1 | TGTGCCAGCAGTGATCAACCAGGGACCACGGATGAGCAGTTCTTC | CASSDQPGTTDEQFF
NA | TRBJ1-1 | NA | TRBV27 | TGTGCCAGCAGTTTTGGGGGGGGTAGGGCGAACACTGAAGCTTTCTTT | CASSFGGGRANTEAFF
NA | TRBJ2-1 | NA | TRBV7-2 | TGTGCCAGCAGCTTAGCGCGGGCAAATGAGCAGTTCTTC | CASSLARANEQFF
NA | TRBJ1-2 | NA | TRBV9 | TGTGCCAGCAGCCCCAGCCCAGGGAATAACTATGGCTACACCTTC | CASSPSPGNNYGYTF
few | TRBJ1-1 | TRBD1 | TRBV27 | TGTGCCAGCCAGGAGTGGTCCGGGACAGGGTCGGCTGAAGCTTTCTTT | CASQEWSGTGSAEAFF
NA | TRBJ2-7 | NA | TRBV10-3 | TGTGCCACCGGCGGAGGGGGGGCCGAGCAGTACTTC | CATGGGGAEQYF
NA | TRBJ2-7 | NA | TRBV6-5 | TGTGCCAGCAGTGCAGGGGCCGGGACTACCGAGCAGTACTTC | CASSAGAGTTEQYF
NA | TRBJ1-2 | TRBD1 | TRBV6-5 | TGTGCCAGCCTCCTGGGCAAAAACAGGGGCGGCTACACCTTC | CASLLGKNRGGYTF
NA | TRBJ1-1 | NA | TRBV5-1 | TGCGCCAGCAGGGGGAATTTAGGGCCGAACACTGAAGCTTTCTTT | CASRGNLGPNTEAFF
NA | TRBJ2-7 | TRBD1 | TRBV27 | TGTGCCAGCAGTTTGCGTCCCGGGACAGGGGGCAAGACCCCCTACGAGCAGTACTTC | CASSLRPGTGGKTPYEQYF
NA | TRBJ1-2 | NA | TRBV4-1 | TGCGCCAGCAGCCAAGATAACAGGCTCTATGGCTACACCTTC | CASSQDNRLYGYTF
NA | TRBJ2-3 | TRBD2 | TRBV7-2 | TGTGCCAGCAGCTTAGCCCTAGCGGCGGATACGCAGTATTTT | CASSLALAADTQYF
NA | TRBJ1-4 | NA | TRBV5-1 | TGCGCCAGCACCTTCGGTCGCGTAGGTAATGAAAAACTGTTTTTT | CASTFGRVGNEKLFF
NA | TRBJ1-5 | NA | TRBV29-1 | TGCAGCGTCGCCGACAGGAGCAATCAGCCCCAGCATTTT | CSVADRSNQPQHF
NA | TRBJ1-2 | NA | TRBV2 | TGTGCCAGCAGTGAAGCGAAAGAGTCTGGCTACACCTTC | CASSEAKESGYTF
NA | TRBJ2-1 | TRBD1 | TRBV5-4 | TGTGCCAGCAGCTTCTCAGGGGGCTCTTCCTACAATGAGCAGTTCTTC | CASSFSGGSSYNEQFF
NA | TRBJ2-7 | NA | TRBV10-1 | TGCGCCAGCAGTGAGTCAGGGGGGAGACCAGAGCAGTACTTC | CASSESGGRPEQYF
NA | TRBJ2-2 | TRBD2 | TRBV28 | TGTGCCAGCAGTCCGGGAGGGGGGACCGGGGAGCTGTTTTTT | CASSPGGGTGELFF
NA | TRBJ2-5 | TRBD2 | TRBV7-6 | TGTGCCAGCAGCCCCTCGACTAGCGGGGTAGAGACCCAGTACTTC | CASSPSTSGVETQYF
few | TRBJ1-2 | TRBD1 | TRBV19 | TGTGCCAGTAGTATCTCGCCACAGGGGGCATTTTATGGCTACACCTTC | CASSISPQGAFYGYTF
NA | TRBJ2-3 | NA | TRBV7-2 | TGTGCCAGCAGCTTCGGTACATCAGCAGATACGCAGTATTTT | CASSFGTSADTQYF
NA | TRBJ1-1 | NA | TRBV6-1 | TGTGCCAGCAGTGAAGGCCCCACTGAAGCTTTCTTT | CASSEGPTEAFF
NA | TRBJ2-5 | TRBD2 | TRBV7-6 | TGTGCCAGCAGCCTCGGATTGAGCGGGAGGGCCTTGGAGACCCAGTACTTC | CASSLGLSGRALETQYF
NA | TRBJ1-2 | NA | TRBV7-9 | TGTGCCAGCAGCTTTGGGGGCGGGCGCTACACCTTC | CASSFGGGRYTF
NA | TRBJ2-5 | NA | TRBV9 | TGTGCCAGCAGCGTAGGGGTAGAACAAGAGACCCAGTACTTC | CASSVGVEQETQYF
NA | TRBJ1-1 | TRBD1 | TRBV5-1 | TGCGCCAGCAGCTTCACAGGGGGTGATTACACTGAAGCTTTCTTT | CASSFTGGDYTEAFF
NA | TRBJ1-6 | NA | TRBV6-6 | TGTGCCAGCAGCCCCCCCACAGAGTCCCTCCACTTT | CASSPPTESLHF
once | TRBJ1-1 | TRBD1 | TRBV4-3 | TGCGCCAGCAGCCAAGATATTCCTGGACGGACAGGATTGAGAACTGAAGCTTTCTTT | CASSQDIPGRTGLRTEAFF
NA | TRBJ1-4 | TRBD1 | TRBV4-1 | TGCGCCAGCAGCCAGCCAACAGGGGCAACTAATGAAAAACTGTTTTTT | CASSQPTGATNEKLFF
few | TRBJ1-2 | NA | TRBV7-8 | TGTGCCAGCAGCTTAGCGGGGGCAGTCTATGGCTACACCTTC | CASSLAGAVYGYTF
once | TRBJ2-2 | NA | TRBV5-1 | TGCGCCAGCAGCTTTGAAGGTGGGAACACCGGGGAGCTGTTTTTT | CASSFEGGNTGELFF
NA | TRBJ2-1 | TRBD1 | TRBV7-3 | TGTGCCAGCAGCTTACGCGACAGGGGGTCCTACAATGAGCAGTTCTTC | CASSLRDRGSYNEQFF
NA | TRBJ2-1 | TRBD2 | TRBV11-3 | TGTGCCAGCAGCTTAGATAGGGCGGGAGGCACCAATGAGCAGTTCTTC | CASSLDRAGGTNEQFF
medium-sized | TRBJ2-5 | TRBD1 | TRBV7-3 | TGTGCCAGCAGCCCGACAGGGCTCCAAGAGACCCAGTACTTC | CASSPTGLQETQYF